Presented here are 7 T cell receptor beta chains from one specimen sequenced in a study of human T cells and chemical hapten exposure. MiXCR, run by TCRdb on the RACE reads, gives a single entry per CDR3 protein. The sample shows 120,000 or so distinct CDR3 sequences, roughly 10% of them seen only once. Time point indicated: patch test 3, about 24 weeks after DPC sensitization. Indicated treatment: therapeutic diphenylcyclopropenone sensitization with weekly scalp DPC. The sample here was whole blood, taken in connection with sensitization to the hapten diphenylcyclopropenone (DPC). The receptors come from a woman aged 50 to 65 with alopecia areata. Some clones in this sample may be carry-over from other donors' samples.

This clonotype was seen ten or more times. The chain couples TRBV20-1 to TRBJ2-5; TRBD1 or TRBD2 may be the D gene (5 bases each). This CDR3 is built from 16 residues. Germline V gives CDR1 DFQATT, CDR2 SNEGSKA (reference sequence). V shed 1 base and J shed 0 bases, with 15 bases lying between them. For the CDR3, the DNA is TGCAGTGCTAGAGTAGGGAGACAGCGGTACCAAGAGACCCAGTACTTC. It specifies CSARVGRQRYQETQYF.

Ten or more counts support this clonotype. The chain has TRBV29-1 and TRBJ2-3; TRBD2 agrees at 11 bases. J gave up 4 bases and V 6 bases, and 6 bases lay outside the gene matches. The CDR3 is 14 amino acids. Germline V gene sequence: CDR1 SQVTM, CDR2 ANQGSEA. Written as DNA, the CDR3 is TGCAGCGTGCCGGGACTAGCGGAGTCAGATACGCAGTATTTT. Its protein is CSVPGLAESDTQYF.

The chain joins TRBV12-3 or TRBV12-4 to TRBJ2-5, with 7 bases aligning to TRBD2. CDR3 size: 14 residues. Trimming cost V 2 bases and J 5 bases; bases outside gene matches: 5. In DNA, the CDR3 is TGTGCCAGCAGTTTACTTGGGGGGGGGGAGACCCAGTACTTC. Amino acids: CASSLLGGGETQYF.

With regard to this clonotype: This could be a read error, since a much larger clone is one nucleotide away. The chain joins TRBV9 to TRBJ2-7; tentative D call: TRBD1 (6 bases). The CDR3 runs to 14 residues. The V gene's germline CDR1 is SGDLS and CDR2 YYNGEE. CDR3 residues: CASSVDQGPYVQYF. The CDR3 nucleotides read TGTGCCAGCAGCGTAGACCAGGGGCCCTACGTGCAGTACTTC.

The V gene is TRBV5-6, the J gene TRBJ1-5; TRBD1 matches at 7 bases. The CDR3 is 16 amino acids. Per the germline V gene, CDR1 is SGHDT and CDR2 is YYEEEE. J lost 1 base, V lost 0 bases, and 4 bases had no gene match. The CDR3: CASSLETGLSNQPQHF. As DNA, the CDR3 is TGTGCCAGCAGCTTGGAGACAGGGCTAAGCAATCAGCCCCAGCATTTT.

The J gene is TRBJ2-7, the V gene TRBV27, with unresolved D. CDR3 length: 15 amino acids. Per germline, CDR1 MNHEY and CDR2 SMNVEV (reference sequence). With 7 bases removed from V and 6 bases from J, the gap between germline ends came to 22 bases. The CDR3 nucleotides are TGTGCCAGCACCCTTTCGTGGCAGAGCCCGTCCGAGCAGTACTTC. Protein sequence: CASTLSWQSPSEQYF.

This clonotype was found a few times. J is TRBJ2-1 and V is TRBV6-2 or TRBV6-3, with D unclear. This CDR3 has 14 residues. The V end lost 2 bases, the J end lost 6 bases, and 11 bases lay between the germline ends. Germline-derived CDR1 and CDR2 are MNHEY and SVGEGT. CDR3 sequence reads: CASSYLLEGNEQFF. CDR3 sequence (DNA): TGTGCCAGCAGTTACCTCCTAGAAGGCAATGAGCAGTTCTTC.